This T cell receptor beta chain is from a study of T cell responses to AZD1222 COVID-19 vaccine (dated by TCRdb to the early 2020s). The study in broad terms: TCR sequencing covered 230 to 250 trial participants: some 210 given two doses of AZD1222 and some 25 given two doses of MenACWY control vaccine. Trial participants were enrolled into age subgroups of 18-55, 56-69 and 70-plus years, which contained 148, 28 and 57 TCR-sequenced participants, respectively. The research as a whole found: Conclusions about previously exposed vaccinees are limited, since just a handful of AZD1222 recipients were seropositive for SARS-CoV-2 at baseline. The 56-69-year group was small, and its depth increase did not reach significance, likely because of low power. After two AZD1222 doses, both the breadth and the depth of spike-specific TCRs were significantly higher than at day 0 and than in MenACWY recipients. The whole spike protein was spanned by vaccine-associated CD4 TCRs, and dominant responses were seen in regions 160-218 and 743-854. Because no samples from the day 14 peak response were available, repertoires could be characterized only after the peak T cell response. Participants were mostly white British, with more females than males. The authors suggested clonal diversity may have been underestimated. Reportedly, close to half of the unique spike-specific TCRs recognized epitopes lying outside the regions that are mutated in the B.1.351 and B.1.1.7 variants.

The CDR3 regions of human TCRbeta chains were analyzed by immunosequencing. From the authors' description of their analysis: Repertoire TCRs were matched against a reference library of SARS-CoV-2-specific TCRs generated with the MIRA antigen-specificity platform. Breadth was defined as the fraction of unique TCRs that were SARS-CoV-2-associated, and depth was defined as the fraction of total T cells that were SARS-CoV-2-associated. Using the MIRA data, each spike-specific TCR was assigned both to the spike region to which the TCR was reactive and to a CD4 or CD8 class. Log10-transformed breadth and depth values were compared by one-way ANOVA with Sidak's multiple comparisons tests. The table was pulled from immuneACCESS by TCRdb, which kept in-frame rearrangements only. Such tables lose some clones; where checked, under half of the loss comes from unresolved V genes, and the rest has no known cause. That table furnishes V, J and clone size, whereas the DNA furnished D and trimming. This sample gives 57,000 or so clones in total; 75% to 90% of them show up just once. The top ten hold approximately 19% of the sample.

The CDR3 runs 13 residues from the cysteine to the phenylalanine. Here the CDR3 DNA is all that survives: 39 bases in frame from base 1. The V end loses 8 bases and the J end loses 4 bases, and a stretch of 13 bases separates them. CDR1 and CDR2, looked up from the germline V gene (reference sequence), are LNHDA and SQIVND. The time point label of this sample denotes: baseline before first vaccination. The sample's treatment or condition label, decoded: meningococcal conjugate vaccine given as trial control. Vaccinee samples were obtained from the UK trials COV001 and COV002, which included a single-blind randomized controlled phase 2/3 trial of AZD1222 (ChAdOx1 nCoV-19) in healthy adults. For TCRbeta chain sequencing, PBMC samples were collected from trial participants at day 0 and at day 28 after the second dose. About this clone itself: Its binding antigen is unknown. No much larger clone exists at a distance of one base, and base qualities are not known.

The sample consisted of peripheral blood, taken on day 0 of MenACWY control vaccination. Here the chain combines TRBV19 and TRBJ2-3, with an unclear D gene assignment. This TCR derives from an adult in good health. The DNA is TGTGCCAGTTCCGGCGTATGGTCAGATACGCAGTATTTT. Translated, this is CASSGVWSDTQYF.